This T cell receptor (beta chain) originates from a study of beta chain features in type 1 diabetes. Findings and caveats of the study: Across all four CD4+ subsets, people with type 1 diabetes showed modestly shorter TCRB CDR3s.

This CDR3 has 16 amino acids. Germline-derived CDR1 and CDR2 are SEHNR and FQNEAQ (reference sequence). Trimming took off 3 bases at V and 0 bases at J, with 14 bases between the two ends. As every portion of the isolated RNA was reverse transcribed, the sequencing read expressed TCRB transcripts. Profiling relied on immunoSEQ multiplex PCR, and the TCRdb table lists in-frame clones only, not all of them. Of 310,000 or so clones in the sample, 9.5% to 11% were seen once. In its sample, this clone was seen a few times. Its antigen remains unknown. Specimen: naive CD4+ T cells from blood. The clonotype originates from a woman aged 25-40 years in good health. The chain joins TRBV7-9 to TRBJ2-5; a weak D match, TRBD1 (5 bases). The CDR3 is CASSFFGRAHQETQYF. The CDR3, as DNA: TGTGCCAGCAGCTTCTTCGGCAGGGCACACCAAGAGACCCAGTACTTC. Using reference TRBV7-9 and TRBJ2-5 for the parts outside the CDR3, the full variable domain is DTGVSQNPRHKITKRGQNVTFRCDPISEHNRLYWYRQTLGQGPEFLTYFQNEAQLEKSRLLSDRFSAERPKGSFSTLEIQRTEQGDSAMYLCASSFFGRAHQETQYFGPGTRLLVL.